This T cell receptor (beta chain) emerged from a study of T-cell memory formation after mild COVID-19. Overall study findings and caveats: A balance of CD4 and CD8 characterized clones contracting day 15 to 85, whereas later expanders leaned CD4+. The authors did not confirm SARS-CoV-2 specificity of second-wave clones peaking day 37. Pre-infection memory already had some responding clones, implying cross-reactive memory joined.

This clonotype was counted only a few times. Its antigen is unknown. The CDR3 has 13 residues. The germline V gene encodes CDR1 KGHSH and CDR2 LQKENI. V was pared by 6 bases and J by 4 bases, with 4 bases of the junction left unmatched. TCRdb reanalysed the 5' RACE reads using MiXCR and keeps one entry per CDR3 protein. The sample consists of tens of thousands of distinct CDR3 sequences, roughly 6.6% of them appearing once. This sequence joins TRBV18 and TRBJ2-5, with TRBD1 identical over 8 bases. Sequenced sample: PBMCs or a T cell subset sorted from them (not recorded which). This sequence was found in an adult who had mild COVID-19 (a few samples of this study predate the infection). Cell type and time point are not known. CDR3 DNA sequence: TGTGCCAGCTCTTTGGGACAGGTAGAGACCCAGTACTTC. Protein: CASSLGQVETQYF.